This is a list of T cell receptor beta chains from one sample in a study of blood T cell repertoires in COVID-19. Clones were sequenced by immunoSEQ multiplex PCR, and TCRdb holds only the in-frame ones, with some missing. Seen here are about 480,000 clones, roughly 88% observed once, and the top ten hold 1.5% to 2%. The specimen was PBMCs or T cells enriched from blood (not recorded which). The origin of the receptors is a woman between 40 and 50 years old who had recovered from COVID-19. CDR3s include the opening cysteine and the closing phenylalanine or tryptophan. A D gene is named only where the DNA matches it firmly. Part of the rows lack a size; the others show once, few, many or a class for expanded clones.

>-|TRBJ2-3|TRBV7-8|-
TGTGCCAGCAGCTTAGCCGGGGGAAGCACAGATACGCAGTATTTT
CASSLAGGSTDTQYF
>TRBD2|TRBJ2-2|TRBV7-9|-
TGTGCCAGCAGCTTACTTGGCGGGAGGGCCACCGGGGAGCTGTTTTTT
CASSLLGGRATGELFF
>TRBD2|TRBJ2-7|TRBV18|-
TGTGCCAGCTCACCGGGACTAGCGGGAGCCTACGAGCAGTACTTC
CASSPGLAGAYEQYF
>-|TRBJ1-6|TRBV7-2|once
TGTGCCAGCAGCTTAGGAGCCCATAATTCACCCCTCCACTTT
CASSLGAHNSPLHF
>-|TRBJ1-3|TRBV7-2|-
TGTGCCAGCAGCTTATCCGAACAGGGAGTCGTTTTTGGAAACACCATATATTTT
CASSLSEQGVVFGNTIYF
>TRBD2|TRBJ2-2|TRBV13|-
TGTGCCAGCAGCTTCGAGCGGGAGACCGGGGAGCTGTTTTTT
CASSFERETGELFF
>-|TRBJ1-1|TRBV19|-
TGTGCCAGTAGTATAAGGACCAGGGCGGCATCGGCTGAAGCTTTCTTT
CASSIRTRAASAEAFF
>TRBD2|TRBJ2-7|TRBV6-2/TRBV6-3|-
TGTGCCAGCAGTCCCCTAGCGGGAGGAAAACACGAGCAGTACTTC
CASSPLAGGKHEQYF
>-|TRBJ1-1|TRBV9|-
TGTGCCAGCAGCGTAATGTCACGGGGAAACACTGAAGCTTTCTTT
CASSVMSRGNTEAFF
>-|TRBJ2-7|TRBV3-1/TRBV3-2|-
TGTGCCAGCAGCCAGCCAGCAGCAGACTTGGATGAGCAGTACTTC
CASSQPAADLDEQYF
>TRBD1|TRBJ2-7|TRBV11-3|-
TGTGCCAGCAGCTTAGACAGGGGGCGCGTCGACGAGCAGTACTTC
CASSLDRGRVDEQYF
>-|TRBJ1-6|TRBV11-3|-
TGTGCCAGCAGCTTACATCGCGACGAGGGGACTCTTAATTCACCCCTCCACTTT
CASSLHRDEGTLNSPLHF
>-|TRBJ2-1|TRBV11-2|-
TGTGCCAGCAGCTCTCCCCTGGGCTATTTCTACAATGAGCAGTTCTTC
CASSSPLGYFYNEQFF
>-|TRBJ1-2|TRBV10-2|-
TGCGCCAGCAGTGAGGGACAGCTGGATGGCTACACCTTC
CASSEGQLDGYTF
>-|TRBJ2-1|TRBV5-1|-
TGCGCCAGCAGGGGGAGTGGCCCTGAGCAGTTCTTC
CASRGSGPEQFF
>-|TRBJ1-1|TRBV19|-
TGTGCCAGTAGTAACATATACACTGAAGCTTTCTTT
CASSNIYTEAFF
>-|TRBJ1-2|TRBV30|-
TGTGCCGGGACAAAGGACAGCCACTATGGCTACACCTTC
CAGTKDSHYGYTF
>TRBD1|TRBJ2-2|TRBV6-5|-
TGTGCCAGCACCGGGACAGAAAACACCGGGGAGCTGTTTTTT
CASTGTENTGELFF
>TRBD1|TRBJ1-6|TRBV7-9|once
TGTGCCAGCAGCTTACGAGAACAGGGGGCAGATTCACCCCTCCACTTT
CASSLREQGADSPLHF
>TRBD2|TRBJ2-5|TRBV27|-
TGTGCCAGCAGCTCAGTACTAGCGGGAGAGCGAGAGACCCAGTACTTC
CASSSVLAGERETQYF
>-|TRBJ2-7|TRBV3-1/TRBV3-2|-
TGTGCCAGCAGCCCCCGTGTGGGGGGAGTATCCTACGAGCAGTACTTC
CASSPRVGGVSYEQYF
>-|TRBJ1-1|TRBV10-3|-
TGTGCCATCATAAGGGAGCCGAACACTGAAGCTTTCTTT
CAIIREPNTEAFF
>-|TRBJ2-3|TRBV19|-
TGTGCCAGTAGTATCCGCCAGCGCTCTAGCACAGATACGCAGTATTTT
CASSIRQRSSTDTQYF
>TRBD1|TRBJ1-1|TRBV7-9|-
TGTGCCAGCGGAGGAAGGGGGCTCTGGACTGAAGCTTTCTTT
CASGGRGLWTEAFF
>-|TRBJ1-4|TRBV7-2|-
TGTGCCAGCAGCCTCCAGGGGTCACATAATGAAAAACTGTTTTTT
CASSLQGSHNEKLFF
>TRBD1|TRBJ2-2|TRBV24-1|-
TGTGCCACCAGTGATAGTAGGGGGCTTACCGGGGAGCTGTTTTTT
CATSDSRGLTGELFF
>TRBD1|TRBJ1-1|TRBV5-1|-
TGCGCCAGCAGCCAGGACAGGGGGGACACTGAAGCTTTCTTT
CASSQDRGDTEAFF
>-|TRBJ1-1|TRBV29-1|few
TGCAGCGTTGCAAGAAATCTCCGTAGCACTGAAGCTTTCTTT
CSVARNLRSTEAFF
>TRBD2|TRBJ2-1|TRBV10-1|-
TGCGCCAGCAGTGAGTCGATTAGCGGGATGAATGAGCAGTTCTTC
CASSESISGMNEQFF
>-|TRBJ1-2|TRBV19|-
TGTGCCAGTAGTACCCGAGGACAGCTTAACTATGGCTACACCTTC
CASSTRGQLNYGYTF
>TRBD2|TRBJ2-5|TRBV5-1|-
TGCGCCAGCAGCTTGGAGTCATCCTACGGGGGGGAGACCCAGTACTTC
CASSLESSYGGETQYF
>-|TRBJ2-1|TRBV7-8|-
TGTGCCAGCAGTATCCGCTCCTACAATGAGCAGTTCTTC
CASSIRSYNEQFF
>-|TRBJ1-1|TRBV10-3|-
TGTGCCATCAGCGGACAGTCCGACACTGAAGCTTTCTTT
CAISGQSDTEAFF
>TRBD2|TRBJ2-7|TRBV4-3|-
TGCGCCAGCAGCCAACGCACTAGCGGGAGCTACGAGCAGTACTTC
CASSQRTSGSYEQYF
>-|TRBJ1-1|TRBV19|-
TGTGCCAGTAGCCAGGATTTTGGGAACACTGAAGCTTTCTTT
CASSQDFGNTEAFF
>-|TRBJ2-5|TRBV10-1|-
TGCGCCAGCAGTGAGTCAAGGGGACAAGAGACCCAGTACTTC
CASSESRGQETQYF
>TRBD1|TRBJ1-1|TRBV6-5|-
TGTGCCAGCAGTTACGCCACAGGGGTTGCGAACACTGAAGCTTTCTTT
CASSYATGVANTEAFF
>-|TRBJ2-1|TRBV11-2|-
TGTGCCAGCAGCCCCCAGGGGAAGCAGTTCTTC
CASSPQGKQFF
>-|TRBJ2-4|TRBV5-6|-
TGTGCCAGCAGCTTTCCCCCCGCACGAACCGGAGGGGCCAAAAACATTCAGTACTTC
CASSFPPARTGGAKNIQYF
>TRBD2|TRBJ2-4|TRBV4-1|-
TGCGCCAGCAGCCAAGACTCGAGCGGGAGGGCCAAAAACATTCAGTACTTC
CASSQDSSGRAKNIQYF
>-|TRBJ2-2|TRBV24-1|-
TGTGCCACCAGTGACTCTCGCACAGGGTATTGGACCGGGGAGCTGTTTTTT
CATSDSRTGYWTGELFF
>-|TRBJ1-4|TRBV11-2|-
TGTGCCAGCAGCTACTCTGCAACTAATGAAAAACTGTTTTTT
CASSYSATNEKLFF
>-|TRBJ2-1|TRBV11-3|-
TGTGCCAGCAGCTATGGCCGGGACAATGAGCAGTTCTTC
CASSYGRDNEQFF
>TRBD1|TRBJ2-3|TRBV10-3|-
TGTGCCATCAGTGAGAGCTCCGGGACAGTCCTTAAGATAGATACGCAGTATTTT
CAISESSGTVLKIDTQYF
>TRBD2|TRBJ2-1|TRBV5-1|-
TGCGCCAGCAGCCCAACTAGCGGGAGGGGATATGAGCAGTTCTTC
CASSPTSGRGYEQFF
>-|TRBJ1-6|TRBV4-3|-
TGCGCCAGCAGCCAAGTTTATCAGGGCAATTCACCCCTCCACTTT
CASSQVYQGNSPLHF
>-|TRBJ1-1|TRBV28|-
TGTGCCAGCAGCCAGGATTACACTGAAGCTTTCTTT
CASSQDYTEAFF
>TRBD2|TRBJ2-5|TRBV5-6|-
TGTGCCAGCAGCCCTAGCGGGAGGGCCGGGGAGACCCAGTACTTC
CASSPSGRAGETQYF
>TRBD2|TRBJ2-4|TRBV3-1/TRBV3-2|-
TGTGCCAGCAGCCACCCCGACGGGGGAGGGCCAGTGGGCATTCAGTACTTC
CASSHPDGGGPVGIQYF
>TRBD2|TRBJ2-3|TRBV19|-
TGTGCCAGTAGCCACCATAGCGGGAGGATCACAGATACGCAGTATTTT
CASSHHSGRITDTQYF
>TRBD2|TRBJ2-1|TRBV7-7|-
TGTGCCAGCAGCTTAACCGGGACTAGTATAGGTGGTGAGCAGTTCTTC
CASSLTGTSIGGEQFF
>TRBD1|TRBJ1-3|TRBV9|-
TGTGCCAGCAGCGCAACAGGGGGAAGCTCTGGAAACACCATATATTTT
CASSATGGSSGNTIYF
>TRBD1|TRBJ2-3|TRBV7-2|-
TGTGCCAGCAGCTTAATCGGGACAGGCAGCACAGATACGCAGTATTTT
CASSLIGTGSTDTQYF